The next 2 T cell receptor beta chains were all read from a single sample in a study of blood T cell repertoires in COVID-19. Sequencing was performed with immunoSEQ multiplex PCR; in TCRdb, only in-frame clones are kept and a portion is missing. Among approximately 260,000 clones, 85% to 90% were seen once, and the ten largest hold 3.6%. Sequenced sample: peripheral blood. The receptors shown here come from a man aged 18 to 29 with active or convalescent COVID-19.

This clone was observed once. The genes are TRBV4-3 and TRBJ2-1, with TRBD2 as a possible D gene (6 bases). Germline V gene lookup returns CDR1 LGHNA and CDR2 YSLEER. CDR3 length equals 16 residues. The V end lost 4 bases, the J end lost 7 bases, and 20 bases lay between the germline ends. CDR3 nucleotide sequence: TGCGCCAGCAGCCCGGAGGGGAACAATGATTTGAATGAGCAGTTCTTC. It yields the protein CASSPEGNNDLNEQFF.

The rearrangement links TRBV24-1 to TRBJ1-5; possible D gene TRBD1, 5 bases. Trimming left V 3 bases short and J 7 bases short, with 15 bases between. In germline, CDR1 is KGHDR, CDR2 SFDVKD. The CDR3 contains 15 residues. CDR3 sequence reads: CATSDGTVRGQPQHF. As DNA, the CDR3 is TGTGCCACCAGTGATGGGACGGTTCGGGGGCAGCCCCAGCATTTT.